This passage covers 21 T cell receptor beta chains from one sample sequenced in a study of T cell changes during pregnancy in multiple sclerosis. TCRdb's table, derived via immunoSEQ multiplex PCR, lists solely in-frame clones and lacks some. The sample includes approximately 30,000 clones, roughly 91% of them seen just once. The sample here was CD4+ T cells from peripheral blood mononuclear cells, taken after pregnancy. The receptors derive from a female donor with multiple sclerosis, enrolled in a pregnancy study.

The chain joins TRBV29-1 to TRBJ2-7; D remains ambiguous. Per germline, CDR1 SQVTM and CDR2 ANQGSEA. The CDR3 length is 13 residues. V dropped 6 bases and J dropped 2 bases, with 14 bases sitting between them. The CDR3 bases are TGCAGCGTCGAGGAGATGGCCACCTACGAGCAGTACTTC. Translating it yields CSVEEMATYEQYF.

J is TRBJ2-7 and V is TRBV5-4; weak D call: TRBD2 (5 bases). With 0 bases removed from V and 0 bases from J, the gap between germline ends came to 10 bases. This CDR3 is 15 amino acids long. Germline values: CDR1 SGHNT, CDR2 YYREEE (reference sequence). The CDR3 DNA is TGTGCCAGCAGCTTGGACCCCGGGAACTCCTACGAGCAGTACTTC. Its translation is CASSLDPGNSYEQYF. The whole variable domain, filled in from reference TRBV5-4 and TRBJ2-7, reads ETGVTQSPTHLIKTRGQQVTLRCSSQSGHNTVSWYQQALGQGPQFIFQYYREEENGRGNFPPRFSGLQFPNYSSELNVNALELDDSALYLCASSLDPGNSYEQYFGPGTRLTVT.

The rearrangement joins TRBV27 to TRBJ1-5, with unresolved D. CDR3 length equals 13 residues. Germline values: CDR1 MNHEY, CDR2 SMNVEV (reference sequence). The germline V and J ends were trimmed by 5 bases and 4 bases, with 9 bases remaining between them. The CDR3 DNA reads TGTGCCAGCAGTAGTACATATAATCAGCCCCAGCATTTT. Amino acids: CASSSTYNQPQHF.

CDR3 region: CASSPLGGLRSYEQYF. The CDR3 nucleotides are TGTGCCAGCAGCCCCCTGGGGGGACTACGCTCCTACGAGCAGTACTTC. The V call is TRBV7-9, the J call TRBJ2-5; 7 bases agree with TRBD2. Matching the DNA end better, TRBJ2-7 makes the J call doubtful. In germline, CDR1 is SEHNR, CDR2 FQNEAQ (reference sequence). This CDR3 region has 16 residues.

V usage is TRBV19 and J usage is TRBJ2-7; D uncertain. The CDR3 runs 15 residues. Trimming shortened V by 3 bases and J by 0 bases, and 12 bases separated the two germline ends. The V gene's germline CDR1 is LNHDA and CDR2 SQIVND (reference sequence). CDR3 coding DNA: TGTGCCAGTAGTATCCAGGCCCGTAGCTCCTACGAGCAGTACTTC. Protein: CASSIQARSSYEQYF.

The V call is TRBV30, the J call TRBJ2-1; maybe TRBD2 (5 bases). This CDR3 has 19 residues. Trimming took off 3 bases at V and 0 bases at J, with 24 bases between the two ends. Germline CDR1 is GTSNPN and CDR2 is SVGIG (reference sequence). CDR3 loop: CAWSIILVPSPSSYNEQFF. The CDR3 DNA sequence: TGTGCCTGGAGCATAATACTAGTCCCCTCCCCAAGCTCCTACAATGAGCAGTTCTTC.

The J gene is TRBJ2-5, the V gene TRBV5-8, with TRBD2 matching 12 bases. Per germline, CDR1 SGHTS and CDR2 YDEGEE. This CDR3 spans 16 amino acids. Unmatched junction bases numbered 2, after V lost 0 bases and J lost 2 bases. The CDR3 sequence is CASSLGGTSGQETQYF. The CDR3 nucleotides read TGTGCCAGCAGCTTGGGCGGGACTAGCGGGCAAGAGACCCAGTACTTC.

The V and J genes are TRBV21-1 and TRBJ2-3; the table's D call, TRBD2, was not checked against the DNA. TRBV21-1 is a listed pseudogene. The CDR3 sequence is 13 residues long. This chain's CDR3 is CASTRGGSDTQYF. The DNA of the CDR3 is TGTGCCAGCACCAGGGGAGGGTCAGATACGCAGTATTTT.

This clone was seen a handful of times. The chain joins TRBV10-3 to TRBJ2-2, with 10 bases aligning to TRBD1. Germline CDR1 and CDR2: ENHRY and SYGVKD. J lost 8 bases, V lost 2 bases, and 14 bases had no gene match. The CDR3 loop spans 18 amino acids. The DNA of the CDR3 is TGTGCCATCAGTGAGCCTCAGACTTGGGACAGGGGTGCAGGGGAGCTGTTTTTT. It specifies CAISEPQTWDRGAGELFF.

The chain combines TRBV6-6 with TRBJ2-7; 10 bases fit TRBD1. V lost 6 bases to trimming and J lost 3 bases; unmatched junction nucleotides: 5. This CDR3 is 14 amino acids long. Germline CDR1 and CDR2: MNHNY and SVGAGI (reference sequence). In DNA form, the CDR3 reads TGTGCCAGCAGGACGGGACAGGGGATCTACGAGCAGTACTTC. Translating gives CASRTGQGIYEQYF.

The chain uses TRBV19 and TRBJ1-2, with a tentative D call TRBD1 (6 bases). Trimming took off 4 bases at V and 5 bases at J, with 20 bases between the two ends. The CDR3 consists of 16 residues. The germline V gene has CDR1 LNHDA and CDR2 SQIVND (reference sequence). CDR3 loop: CASSRGGRDVVYGYTF. In DNA form, the CDR3 reads TGTGCCAGTAGTAGGGGGGGCCGGGACGTGGTATATGGCTACACCTTC.

The rearrangement joins TRBV12-5 to TRBJ1-1; D is uncertain. The V end was cut by 2 bases, the J end by 2 bases, with 6 bases between. In germline, CDR1 is LGHNT, CDR2 FRNRAP. The CDR3 length is 13 residues. CDR3 nucleotides: TGTGCTAGTGGTTTGACGGGTAACACTGAAGCTTTCTTT. Amino acids: CASGLTGNTEAFF.

This chain uses TRBV7-3 with TRBJ2-5; 14 nucleotides match TRBD2. This CDR3 is built from 15 residues. The germline V gene has CDR1 SGHTA and CDR2 FQGTGA. Trimming took 4 bases from V and 5 from J; bases not matched to a gene: 3. In DNA form, the CDR3 reads TGTGCCAGCAGCTCGACTAGCGGGGGGGCGGAGACCCAGTACTTC. This encodes CASSSTSGGAETQYF.

This chain joins TRBV9 and TRBJ1-1, with 7 bases that match TRBD1. Trimming cost V 0 bases and J 3 bases; bases outside gene matches: 11. Germline V gives CDR1 SGDLS, CDR2 YYNGEE. This CDR3 is built from 17 residues. The CDR3 DNA reads as TGTGCCAGCAGCGTAGGAGGCAACAGGGGATCGGACACTGAAGCTTTCTTT. Protein: CASSVGGNRGSDTEAFF.

V and J are TRBV6-1 and TRBJ2-1; TRBD1 is a possible D gene (5 bases). The CDR3 length is 15 residues. Germline CDR1 is MNHNS and CDR2 is SASEGT. Trimming took 2 bases from V and 15 from J, leaving 23 bases between them. Written as DNA, the CDR3 is TGTGCCAGCAGTGAATTTGTGAATCAGGGCAGGGTGCCGTTCTTC. Translating gives CASSEFVNQGRVPFF.

The V call is TRBV7-3, the J call TRBJ1-1, with 8 bases that match TRBD1. Germline CDR1 reads SGHTA; CDR2 reads FQGTGA. With 5 bases clipped from V and 1 base from J, the junction kept 6 bases outside the gene matches. This CDR3 is built from 15 residues. The DNA of the CDR3 is TGTGCCAGCAGCGCGCGGGACAGGAGGAACACTGAAGCTTTCTTT. This sequence encodes CASSARDRRNTEAFF.

The chain employs TRBV7-2 and TRBJ2-1; TRBD1 agrees at 7 bases. V was pared by 1 base and J by 1 base, with 1 base of the junction left unmatched. The CDR3 extends over 15 amino acids. Germline V CDR1 and CDR2: SGHTA, FQGNSA. The CDR3 is CASSLDRGSYNEQFF. The CDR3, as DNA: TGTGCCAGCAGCTTAGACAGGGGATCCTACAATGAGCAGTTCTTC.

This clone appeared a single time. This rearrangement joins TRBV5-5 to TRBJ2-3; 7 bases agree with TRBD1. Germline values: CDR1 SGHKS, CDR2 YYEKEE (reference sequence). The CDR3 has 14 residues. The ends lost 3 bases at V and 4 bases at J; junction bases unmatched: 5. This CDR3 reads CASSWTGSADTQYF. As DNA, the CDR3 is TGTGCCAGCAGCTGGACAGGTAGCGCAGATACGCAGTATTTT.

J is TRBJ1-2 and V is TRBV6-1, with TRBD1 matching 9 bases. Looked up from germline, CDR1 is MNHNS and CDR2 is SASEGT. The CDR3 spans 15 residues. Germline trimming cut 3 bases from V and 6 bases from J; bases unmatched to any gene: 8. The CDR3 loop reads CASSDLIQGAHGYTF. In nucleotides, the CDR3 is TGTGCCAGCAGTGACCTCATACAGGGGGCCCATGGCTACACCTTC.

This chain uses TRBV5-6 with TRBJ1-1; 7 bases are shared with TRBD1. The trim removed 2 bases at V and 0 bases at J, leaving 1 base unmatched. This CDR3 is 14 amino acids long. Germline V gives CDR1 SGHDT, CDR2 YYEEEE. CDR3 loop: CASSFGTVNTEAFF. DNA of the CDR3: TGTGCCAGCAGCTTCGGGACAGTGAACACTGAAGCTTTCTTT. Using reference TRBV5-6 and TRBJ1-1 for the parts outside the CDR3, the full variable domain is DAGVTQSPTHLIKTRGQQVTLRCSPKSGHDTVSWYQQALGQGPQFIFQYYEEEERQRGNFPDRFSGHQFPNYSSELNVNALLLGDSALYLCASSFGTVNTEAFFGQGTRLTVV.

This chain links TRBV29-1 with TRBJ1-3; no clear D. The CDR3 has 11 amino acids. Germline-derived CDR1 and CDR2 are SQVTM and ANQGSEA. Trimming shortened V by 5 bases and J by 7 bases, and 9 bases separated the two germline ends. Here the CDR3 DNA reads TGCAGCGTTTCGGTGGTGAACACCATATATTTT. Translation gives CSVSVVNTIYF. Full variable domain (missing parts from reference TRBV29-1 and TRBJ1-3): SAVISQKPSRDICQRGTSLTIQCQVDSQVTMMFWYRQQPGQSLTLIATANQGSEATYESGFVIDKFPISRPNLTFSTLTVSNMSPEDSSIYLCSVSVVNTIYFGEGSWLTVV.